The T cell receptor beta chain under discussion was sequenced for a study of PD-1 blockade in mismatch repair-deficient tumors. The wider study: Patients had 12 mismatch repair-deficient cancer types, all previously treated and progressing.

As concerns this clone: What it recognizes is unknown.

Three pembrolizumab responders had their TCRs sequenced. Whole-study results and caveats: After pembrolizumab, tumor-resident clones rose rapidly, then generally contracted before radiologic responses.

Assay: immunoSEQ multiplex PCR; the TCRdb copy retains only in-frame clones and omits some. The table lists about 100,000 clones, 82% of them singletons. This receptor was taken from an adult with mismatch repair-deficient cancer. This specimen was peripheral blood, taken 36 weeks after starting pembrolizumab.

The CDR3: CASSVGRGASAQAQYF. The CDR3 nucleotides read TGTGCCAGCAGCGTAGGTAGGGGGGCGAGCGCCCAAGCGCAGTACTTC. V usage is TRBV9 and J usage is TRBJ2-7; D tentatively reads TRBD1 or TRBD2 (6 bases each). Trimming took off 0 bases at V and 9 bases at J, with 22 bases between the two ends. Germline V CDR1 and CDR2: SGDLS, YYNGEE. The CDR3 contains 16 residues.